This T cell receptor (beta chain) emerged from a study of beta chain features in type 1 diabetes. Broader study findings: The analysis here could not establish whether HLA type shapes TCRB rearrangement. There was a moderate but significant shortening of TCRB CDR3s in all four CD4+ subsets of Type 1 diabetes patients.

The single heparinised draw taken from each donor contained roughly 100 mL of blood on average. Each of the CD4+ naive, central memory, regulatory and stem cell-like memory populations was sorted via CD45RO/CCR7/CD25/CD127/CD95/CD27. Worth noting for this clone: The antigen is unknown.

The study reverse transcribed the entire isolated RNA, so it sequenced expressed TCRB transcripts. The protocol was immunoSEQ multiplex PCR, while the TCRdb copy is restricted to in-frame clones and leaves out a portion. This sample has 200,000 to 250,000 clones, with approximately 15% found just once. V gave up 8 bases and J gave up 1 base, with 12 bases separating them. Germline loops: CDR1 GTSNPN, CDR2 SVGIG (reference sequence). The CDR3 contains 13 residues. The source material was naive CD4+ T cells from blood. This TCR derives from a man aged 25-40 years with type 1 diabetes. The chain carries TRBV30 and TRBJ1-3, with a tentative D call TRBD1 (5 bases). CDR3 region: CAGGWVSGNTIYF. The CDR3 region has the DNA TGTGCCGGGGGGTGGGTTTCTGGAAACACCATATATTTT.